The clone carrying this T cell receptor beta chain turned up a few times. Antigen unknown. Template switching (which added a universal primer site) was used, and cDNA carried unique molecular identifiers. TCRdb recomputed calls from the 5' RACE reads with MiXCR, one row per CDR3 protein. The sample contains about 1.7 million distinct CDR3 sequences, around 33% of which appear only once. The source of the sample is a study of identical twins. Study-level findings and limits: Models, which agreed with sharing between unrelated individuals, nonetheless underestimated the out-of-frame TCR alpha sharing seen in monozygotic twins.

The CDR3 length is 14 residues. V lost 1 base and J lost 0, with 1 base in between. Germline-derived CDR1 and CDR2 are KGHSH and LQKENI. Sequenced sample: cord blood. V gene TRBV18 combines with J gene TRBJ1-6; D remains ambiguous. This receptor was identified in a newborn girl in good health. CDR3 nucleotides: TGTGCCAGCTCACCACACTCCTATAATTCACCCCTCCACTTT. Its protein product is CASSPHSYNSPLHF.